A selection of T cell receptor beta chains follows, all from one sample in a study of post-analysis software for immune sequencing data. In TCRdb, the PCR reads were re-called with MiXCR into one record per CDR3 protein. The sample records almost 700,000 distinct CDR3 sequences, approximately 60% being singletons. What was sequenced was blood. These receptors were collected from a girl under 10 years old with multiple sclerosis. CDR3s include the opening cysteine and the closing phenylalanine or tryptophan. D genes are given only for firm matches. Rows may omit the clone size; those that give it use once, few, many or a size class.

j_call	d_call	clone_size	v_call	cdr3_nt	cdr3_aa
TRBJ2-3	TRBD2	.	TRBV5-1	TGCGCCAGCAGCTCTACGGGAGGTTTAACAGATACGCAGTATTTT	CASSSTGGLTDTQYF
TRBJ1-1	.	.	TRBV4-2	TGTGCCAGCAGCCAAGGCGCCGGGTCTGTTGAAGCTTTCTTT	CASSQGAGSVEAFF
TRBJ2-5	.	.	TRBV5-1	TGCGCCAGCAGCTTCGACAGATCCCAAGAGACCCAGTACTTC	CASSFDRSQETQYF
TRBJ1-4	TRBD1	.	TRBV29-1	TGCAGCGGCCGAATCTCCGGGACAGGGGACGGGAAACTGTTTTTT	CSGRISGTGDGKLFF
TRBJ2-5	.	.	TRBV10-2	TGCGCCAGCAGTGAGTCATCTAGACAAGAGACCCAGTACTTC	CASSESSRQETQYF
TRBJ2-2	TRBD2	.	TRBV12-3/TRBV12-4	TGTGCCAGCAGTTTTCGGGGCGGGAGCGCGAACACCGGGGAGCTGTTTTTT	CASSFRGGSANTGELFF
TRBJ2-1	.	.	TRBV10-3	TGTGCCATCAGTGAACGCCCCGGCGCCTCCTACAATGAGCAGTTCTTC	CAISERPGASYNEQFF
TRBJ2-1	TRBD2	.	TRBV28	TGTGCCAGCAGTTTGGTGGGACTAGCGGGCCACCACTCCTACAATGAGCAGTTCTTC	CASSLVGLAGHHSYNEQFF
TRBJ1-2	.	once	TRBV12-3/TRBV12-4	TGTGCCAGCAGTTTCGCAACAGGCTATGGCTACACCTTC	CASSFATGYGYTF
TRBJ2-7	TRBD2	.	TRBV19	TGTGCCAGTAGGATCGGACTAGCGGGGGGCCACGAGCAGTACTTC	CASRIGLAGGHEQYF
TRBJ2-1	.	few	TRBV20-1	TGCAGTGCTAGAGACGGAGTTGCGAGGCAGCGCAACAATGAGCAGTTCTTC	CSARDGVARQRNNEQFF
TRBJ2-1	.	.	TRBV12-3/TRBV12-4	TGTGCCAGCAGTTTAGCCCAGGATGAGCAGTTCTTC	CASSLAQDEQFF
TRBJ2-5	.	.	TRBV7-2	TGTGCCAGCAGCTTATTTCTAACGGGAGAGACCCAGTACTTC	CASSLFLTGETQYF
TRBJ2-1	.	.	TRBV7-8	TGTGCCAGCAGCTCCAGGCGGGGACAGTCCTACAATGAGCAGTTCTTC	CASSSRRGQSYNEQFF
TRBJ2-3	.	.	TRBV12-3/TRBV12-4	TGTGCCAGCAGTTCCCTGACGGCGGCTAGCACAGATACGCAGTATTTT	CASSSLTAASTDTQYF
TRBJ2-3	TRBD1	.	TRBV12-3/TRBV12-4	TGTGCCAGCAGTTCAACGGGACAGGGGAGGAATACGCAGTATTTT	CASSSTGQGRNTQYF
TRBJ2-3	.	.	TRBV19	TGTGCCAGTAGTATTTTCCAGGGGACGGGGGCAGATACGCAGTATTTT	CASSIFQGTGADTQYF
TRBJ2-1	.	.	TRBV12-3/TRBV12-4	TGTGTCAGCAGTTTGGGCGGGGGCTATTACAATGAGCAGTTCTTC	CVSSLGGGYYNEQFF
TRBJ2-1	.	once	TRBV12-3/TRBV12-4	TGTGCCAGCAGCCTACAACCCCTGCTGGGGTCCTACAATGAGCAGTTCTTC	CASSLQPLLGSYNEQFF
TRBJ1-1	.	.	TRBV12-3/TRBV12-4	TGTGCCAGCAGTTTACTCTACGCTTTCTTT	CASSLLYAFF
TRBJ2-7	.	.	TRBV29-1	TGCAGCGTTGGGAGGACAAGGGACGAGCAGTACTTC	CSVGRTRDEQYF
TRBJ2-6	.	.	TRBV7-2	TGTGCCAGCAGCTTAGAAGCAGGTTGGGGGGCCAACGTCCTGACTTTC	CASSLEAGWGANVLTF
TRBJ2-5	TRBD2	.	TRBV3-1	TGTGCCAGCAGCCAAGATCGGCTAGCGGGTTATCAGCAGTACTTC	CASSQDRLAGYQQYF
TRBJ2-5	.	.	TRBV6-5	TGTGCCAGCAGTTACTCGAATACAGGACAAGAGACCCAGTACTTC	CASSYSNTGQETQYF
TRBJ2-3	TRBD2	few	TRBV6-6	TGTGCCAGCAGTTACCCTGGGAGGGAGGGGACAGATACGCAGTATTTT	CASSYPGREGTDTQYF
TRBJ2-7	TRBD2	.	TRBV20-1	TGCAGTGCTAGAGACCTAACTAGCGGGGGAGCTTACGAGCAGTACTTC	CSARDLTSGGAYEQYF
TRBJ2-3	.	.	TRBV4-2	TGTGCCAGCAGCGGCCAGAAGACAGCCGAGGGCACAGATACGCAGTATTTT	CASSGQKTAEGTDTQYF
TRBJ2-5	.	.	TRBV9	TGTGCCAGCAGCGTGACTGCGGAGACCCAGTACTTC	CASSVTAETQYF
TRBJ2-1	.	.	TRBV12-3/TRBV12-4	TGTGCCAGCAGTTTCCTCCAGGGGACCACACAGGATGAGCAGTTCTTC	CASSFLQGTTQDEQFF
TRBJ2-1	.	.	TRBV7-9	TGTGCCAGCAGCGGCGTAGCGGTATTCCCCTACAATGAGCAGTTCTTC	CASSGVAVFPYNEQFF